This T cell receptor (beta chain) was profiled in a study of cytomegalovirus exposure and HLA in healthy donors. Across the whole study: Among the roughly 400 genotyped donors, about 81% were placed in the Caucasian-associated ancestry cluster.

Trimming took 3 bases from V and 2 from J, leaving 19 bases between them. Germline V gene sequence: CDR1 SGHDN, CDR2 FVKESK. The CDR3 has 17 residues. A word on this clone: Its cognate antigen is unknown.

Amplification used 60 Vbeta primers and 13 Jbeta primers. The table came from immunoSEQ multiplex PCR; TCRdb's copy has only in-frame clones and leaves some out. Here the sample spans 150,000 to 200,000 clones, 80% to 90% being singletons. General study points: Upon later analysis, TCR association rates were observed to vary by HLA locus, being highest for DRB1 and lowest for HLA-C. In a later analysis, HLA-associated TCR beta chains were more clonally expanded than equally common others.

This sequence joins TRBV14 and TRBJ2-5; tentatively, D is TRBD1 (6 bases). This TCR derives from a young man in good health and CMV-seronegative. The sample comprised PBMCs. In DNA, the CDR3 is TGTGCCAGCAGCCACCGGCAGGGGATCCCCTTGCAAGAGACCCAGTACTTC. Its translation: CASSHRQGIPLQETQYF.